These T cell receptor beta chains were read from a single sample in a study of post-analysis software for immune sequencing data. MiXCR was run by TCRdb on the PCR reads, yielding one entry per CDR3 protein. This sample has roughly 600,000 distinct CDR3 sequences; about 44% occur once, and the top ten carry over 1.5%. The sample consisted of blood. These receptors all come from a girl aged 10 to 17 with multiple sclerosis. Each CDR3 is given with its conserved first and last residue. Fields, in order: D gene, clone size, J gene, V gene, CDR3 protein, CDR3 DNA. The D gene is left open where the match is weak. Where a row states a size, it is once, few, many or the class of an expanded clone; other rows omit it.

>TRBD1|NA|TRBJ1-4|TRBV4-2
CASAGTGYEKLFF
TGTGCCAGCGCAGGGACAGGTTATGAAAAACTGTTTTTT
>NA|few|TRBJ2-3|TRBV7-2
CASSLQTDTQYF
TGTGCCAGCAGCCTTCAAACAGATACGCAGTATTTT
>TRBD1|NA|TRBJ2-5|TRBV10-3
CAISGTGKETQYF
TGTGCCATCAGTGGGACAGGGAAAGAGACCCAGTACTTC
>TRBD1|NA|TRBJ1-2|TRBV20-1
CSALTGGGGYTF
TGCAGTGCCCTGACAGGGGGAGGAGGCTACACCTTC
>NA|few|TRBJ2-5|TRBV25-1
CASSARRAGYQETQYF
TGTGCCAGCAGTGCCCGCCGAGCCGGGTACCAAGAGACCCAGTACTTC
>NA|NA|TRBJ2-1|TRBV6-6
CATSRLQDSNEQFF
TGTGCCACCAGCCGTTTACAGGATTCCAATGAGCAGTTCTTC
>NA|many|TRBJ2-5|TRBV5-1
CASSSQGQETQYF
TGTGCCAGCAGTTCCCAGGGGCAAGAGACCCAGTACTTC
>TRBD2|few|TRBJ2-1|TRBV7-6
CASSLTAGGRTYNEQFF
TGTGCCAGCAGCTTGACGGCGGGAGGCCGTACCTACAATGAGCAGTTCTTC
>NA|NA|TRBJ1-1|TRBV28
CASSTRGRGGGTEAFF
TGTGCCAGCAGCACTAGAGGCAGGGGCGGGGGGACTGAAGCTTTCTTT
>NA|NA|TRBJ2-1|TRBV3-1
CASSQGRVNEQFF
TGTGCCAGCAGCCAAGGCAGGGTCAATGAGCAGTTCTTC
>NA|NA|TRBJ1-2|TRBV20-1
CSANQGGSNYGYTF
TGCAGTGCTAACCAGGGCGGATCCAACTATGGCTACACCTTC
>NA|NA|TRBJ1-6|TRBV4-2
CASSQVRFSYNSPLHF
TGTGCCAGCAGCCAAGTGAGGTTTTCCTATAATTCACCCCTCCACTTT
>TRBD1|NA|TRBJ1-2|TRBV29-1
CSVDRDRPSGVDGYTF
TGCAGCGTTGACCGGGACAGACCCTCTGGGGTAGATGGCTACACCTTC